Below, one T cell receptor beta chain is given with its context. PCR was performed using 60 Vbeta and 13 Jbeta primers. Profiling relied on immunoSEQ multiplex PCR, and the TCRdb table lists in-frame clones only, not all of them. The sample records more than 100,000 clones, roughly 60% being singletons. This specimen comes from a study of cytomegalovirus exposure and HLA in healthy donors. The V end lost 4 bases, the J end lost 5 bases, and 26 bases lay between the germline ends. CDR1 and CDR2 (germline): SEHNR, FQNEAQ (reference sequence). This CDR3 has 18 residues. The specimen sequenced was PBMCs. The rearrangement uses TRBV7-9 and TRBJ1-1; perhaps TRBD1 as D (6 bases). This TCR derives from a woman aged 40-49 years in good health and CMV-seronegative. CDR3 DNA: TGTGCCAGCAGCTCCCTCATAACAGGGCCCGATCTGGGGACTGAAGCTTTCTTT. The encoded protein is CASSSLITGPDLGTEAFF.